This is a list of T cell receptor beta chains from one sample in a study of CD8+CD57+ T cells in acquired aplastic anemia. TCRdb re-derived calls from the reads in MiXCR, one entry per CDR3 protein. The sample carries around 200,000 distinct CDR3 sequences, 45% to 60% recorded once. The sample comprised sorted CD4+, CD8+, or CD8+CD57+ T cells (not recorded which) from PBMCs. Receptors originate from a human donor with aplastic anemia. The CDR3 runs from the conserved cysteine through the conserved F or W. D genes are given only for firm matches. For some rows the clone size is stated as once, few or many, or as a class when expanded; others skip it.

DNA	CDR3	size	J	V	D
TGTGCCAGCAGCTTAGGCCCCGGGGGCACAGATACGCAGTATTTT	CASSLGPGGTDTQYF	few	TRBJ2-3	TRBV7-6	NA
TGTGCCAGCAGTGAAGCCGGACTAGCGGGGGGGCTACTCGAGCAGTACTTC	CASSEAGLAGGLLEQYF	NA	TRBJ2-7	TRBV2	TRBD2
TGTGCCAGCAGCCCACCCGGCGGCTACACCTTC	CASSPPGGYTF	many	TRBJ1-2	TRBV12-3/TRBV12-4	NA
TGTGCCAGCAGCGATCTTTTCCTAGGTATCTTT	CASSDLFLGIF	NA	TRBJ1-1	TRBV2	NA
TGTGCCAGCAGTGGAACAGGGAACTATGGCTACACCTTC	CASSGTGNYGYTF	many	TRBJ1-2	TRBV2	NA
TGTGCCAGTAGTATAGCAGGGAAGAATACGCAGTATTTT	CASSIAGKNTQYF	NA	TRBJ2-3	TRBV19	NA
TGTGCCAGTAGTACTTGGACTCTGAATGAGCAGCTCTTC	CASSTWTLNEQLF	NA	TRBJ2-1	TRBV19	NA
TGTGCCAGCAAGCAGGGCGGGGGCAATCAGCCCCAACATTTT	CASKQGGGNQPQHF	NA	TRBJ1-5	TRBV2	NA
TGTGCCATCGCTCTAAATGGCGGGGAGACCCAGTACTTC	CAIALNGGETQYF	NA	TRBJ2-5	TRBV12-3/TRBV12-4	NA
TGTGCCAGCAGCCGTTGGAGCTCATCCCTCCACTTT	CASSRWSSSLHF	NA	TRBJ1-6	TRBV7-9	NA
TGCAGTGCTAGAGACCCTGGACAGGGCGAAACGTACACTGAAGCTTTCTTT	CSARDPGQGETYTEAFF	NA	TRBJ1-1	TRBV20-1	TRBD1
TGCAGTGCTAGAGATGCTAGCGGGGGAGAGACCCAGTACTTC	CSARDASGGETQYF	NA	TRBJ2-5	TRBV20-1	TRBD2
TGTGCCACCAGCCCCGTTAAGGGTGAGCAGTTCTTC	CATSPVKGEQFF	many	TRBJ2-1	TRBV15	NA
TGTGCCAGTAGGTCCGAGACACTTTTGGAGTATTTT	CASRSETLLEYF	few	TRBJ2-3	TRBV19	NA
TGCAGTGCTATACAACAGACTAGCGGGACGTACGGGCAGTACTTC	CSAIQQTSGTYGQYF	NA	TRBJ2-7	TRBV20-1	TRBD2
TGTGCCAGTAGTATCTACCCTGGACAGCACACTGAAGCTTTCTTT	CASSIYPGQHTEAFF	NA	TRBJ1-1	TRBV19	NA
TGTGCCAGCAGCTTCACCTCCCTAGGGGCAGAAGATTCTAATGAGCAGTTCTTC	CASSFTSLGAEDSNEQFF	few	TRBJ2-1	TRBV5-4	NA
TGTGCCAGCAGCCAGGGGGGGGCGACCTACGAGCAGTACTTC	CASSQGGATYEQYF	few	TRBJ2-7	TRBV7-9	NA
TGTGCCAGCAGCTTACGTGGGGGGCCAGGGACGAGAAACACCATATATTTT	CASSLRGGPGTRNTIYF	many	TRBJ1-3	TRBV7-6	NA
TGTGCCAGCAAGGCCGGGGAGCTGTTTTTT	CASKAGELFF	many	TRBJ2-2	TRBV2	NA
TGTGCCAGCAGCCAAGCCTACCGGGGGGACAGTGAGCAGTTCTTC	CASSQAYRGDSEQFF	NA	TRBJ2-1	TRBV4-2	NA
TGTGCCAGCTCGACAGACAAGGCTGGCTACACCTTC	CASSTDKAGYTF	NA	TRBJ1-2	TRBV18	NA
TGTGCCAGCTCCACTAGATCAGGGACGAACACCGGGGAGCTGTTTTTT	CASSTRSGTNTGELFF	many	TRBJ2-2	TRBV5-6	NA
TGCGCCAGCAGCGTGACAGGGGCCTCTTTCAATGAGCAGTTCTTC	CASSVTGASFNEQFF	many	TRBJ2-1	TRBV5-1	TRBD1
TGTGCCAGTAGTTCGGACAGGGGGTCTTATGGCTACACCTTC	CASSSDRGSYGYTF	many	TRBJ1-2	TRBV19	TRBD1
TGCAGCGTTGAAGGCCCGGACCACTATGGCTACACCTTC	CSVEGPDHYGYTF	NA	TRBJ1-2	TRBV29-1	NA
TGCGCCAGCAGGAGGGGGACTGAAGCTTTCTTT	CASRRGTEAFF	NA	TRBJ1-1	TRBV5-1	NA
TGTGCCAGTAAGTACAGGGGGAACACTGAAGCTTTCTTT	CASKYRGNTEAFF	NA	TRBJ1-1	TRBV19	TRBD1
TGTGCCAGCACACAGGGGCAGGAGACCCAGTACTTC	CASTQGQETQYF	NA	TRBJ2-5	TRBV12-3/TRBV12-4	TRBD1
TGCAGTGCTACGGGACAGTATAGCAATCAGCCCCAGCATTTT	CSATGQYSNQPQHF	many	TRBJ1-5	TRBV20-1	TRBD1
TGTGCCAGCAGCTTAAGGGCTAGCGGGGAGCTGTTTTTT	CASSLRASGELFF	many	TRBJ2-2	TRBV7-9	NA
TGTGCCAGCAGCGGACAGGGGGCCCAAGAGACCCAGTACTTC	CASSGQGAQETQYF	NA	TRBJ2-5	TRBV7-2	TRBD1
TGCAGTGCTGTGAGGGCCGACCCCGGACAGCATGAGCAGTTCTTC	CSAVRADPGQHEQFF	many	TRBJ2-1	TRBV20-1	NA
TGTGCCAGCAGTTTCCCAGGGGGCAGGGACGAGCAGTACTTC	CASSFPGGRDEQYF	many	TRBJ2-7	TRBV12-3/TRBV12-4	TRBD1
TGCAGCGTTGTTCCGGGCTCTTCCCAGTATTTT	CSVVPGSSQYF	NA	TRBJ2-3	TRBV29-1	NA
TGTGCCAGCAGCTTAGACCTGACGGGCACAGATACGCAGTATTTT	CASSLDLTGTDTQYF	NA	TRBJ2-3	TRBV11-1	NA
TGCGCCAGCAGTGGCGCCAACACAGATACGCAGTATTTT	CASSGANTDTQYF	many	TRBJ2-3	TRBV10-1	NA
TGTGCCAGCAGTGGTAGGGGCCCCCCCTACAATGAGCAGTTCTTC	CASSGRGPPYNEQFF	NA	TRBJ2-1	TRBV6-1	NA
TGTGCCAGCAGCTTAGCTCCAGCTACAGATACGCAGTATTTT	CASSLAPATDTQYF	many	TRBJ2-3	TRBV7-8	NA
TGTGCCAGTAGTATAGAGGTGCTACAGGGGAGGTTGAACACTGAAGCTTTCTTT	CASSIEVLQGRLNTEAFF	once	TRBJ1-1	TRBV19	TRBD1
TGTGCCAGCAGCCGATCGGTGCCAACCGGGCAGTATTTT	CASSRSVPTGQYF	NA	TRBJ2-3	TRBV7-2	NA
TGTGCCAGCAGCTTCGGACACACTGAAGCTTTCTTT	CASSFGHTEAFF	NA	TRBJ1-1	TRBV7-9	NA
TGTGCCAGCTACAGCGGTAGGGCTGAAGCTTTCTTT	CASYSGRAEAFF	NA	TRBJ1-1	TRBV2	NA
TGTGCCAGCAGCTCAACCGGGAGGGGATACAATGAGCAGTTCTTC	CASSSTGRGYNEQFF	few	TRBJ2-1	TRBV7-2	TRBD2
TGTGCCAGCAGCTTAGCGGTCAATCAAGGACACGAGCAGTACTTC	CASSLAVNQGHEQYF	NA	TRBJ2-7	TRBV7-9	NA
TGCGCCAGCAGCTTGGGTACCGGGACCCCAGGCTCCTACGAGCAGTACTTC	CASSLGTGTPGSYEQYF	many	TRBJ2-7	TRBV5-1	NA
TGTGCCAGCGTTGAAGACACCAGTCGTCGGGATACGCAGTATTTT	CASVEDTSRRDTQYF	NA	TRBJ2-3	TRBV2	NA
TGCGCCAGCAGTTCGCCCAGAACCGGGGAGCTGTTTTTT	CASSSPRTGELFF	NA	TRBJ2-2	TRBV5-1	NA